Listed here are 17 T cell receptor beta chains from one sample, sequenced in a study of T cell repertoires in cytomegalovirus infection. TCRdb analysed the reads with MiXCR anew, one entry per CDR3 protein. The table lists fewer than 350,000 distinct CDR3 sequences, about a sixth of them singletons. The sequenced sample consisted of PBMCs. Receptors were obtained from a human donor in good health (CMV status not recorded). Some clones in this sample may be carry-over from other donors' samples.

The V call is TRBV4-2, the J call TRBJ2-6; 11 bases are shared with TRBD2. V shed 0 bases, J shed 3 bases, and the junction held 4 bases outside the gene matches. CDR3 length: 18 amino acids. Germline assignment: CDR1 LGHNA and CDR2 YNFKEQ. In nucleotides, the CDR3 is TGTGCCAGCAGCCAAGATAGCGGGGGGGTCAGTGGGGCCAACGTCCTGACTTTC. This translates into CASSQDSGGVSGANVLTF.

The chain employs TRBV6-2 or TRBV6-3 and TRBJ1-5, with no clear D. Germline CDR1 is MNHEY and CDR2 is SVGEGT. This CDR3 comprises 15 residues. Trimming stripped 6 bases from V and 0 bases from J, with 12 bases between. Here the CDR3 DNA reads TGTGCCAGCAGGGGAGGGATTGCTAGCAATCAGCCCCAGCATTTT. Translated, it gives CASRGGIASNQPQHF.

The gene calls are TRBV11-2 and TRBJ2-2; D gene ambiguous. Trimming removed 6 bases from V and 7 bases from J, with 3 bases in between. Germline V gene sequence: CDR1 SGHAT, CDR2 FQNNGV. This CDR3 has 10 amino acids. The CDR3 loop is CASSNGELFF. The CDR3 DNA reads TGTGCCAGCAGTAACGGGGAGCTGTTTTTT.

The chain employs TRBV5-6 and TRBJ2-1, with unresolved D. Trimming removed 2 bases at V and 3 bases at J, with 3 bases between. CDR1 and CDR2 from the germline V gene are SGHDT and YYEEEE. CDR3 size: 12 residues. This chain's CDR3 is CASSFFYNEQFF. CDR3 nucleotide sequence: TGTGCCAGCAGCTTTTTCTACAATGAGCAGTTCTTC.

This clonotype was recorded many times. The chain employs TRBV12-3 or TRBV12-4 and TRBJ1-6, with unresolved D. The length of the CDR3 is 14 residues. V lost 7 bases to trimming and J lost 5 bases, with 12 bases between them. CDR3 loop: CASNADGDNSPLHF. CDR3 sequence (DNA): TGTGCCAGCAACGCGGACGGTGATAATTCACCCCTCCACTTT.

The CDR3 region has the DNA TGTGCCAGCAGCTTACCGGTGATGAGTGATACGCAGTATTTT. Translating gives CASSLPVMSDTQYF. The chain links TRBV13 to TRBJ2-3, with D unclear. Germline values: CDR1 PRHDT, CDR2 FYEKMQ (reference sequence). The CDR3 spans 14 residues. V lost 2 bases, J lost 6 bases, and 12 bases lay in between.

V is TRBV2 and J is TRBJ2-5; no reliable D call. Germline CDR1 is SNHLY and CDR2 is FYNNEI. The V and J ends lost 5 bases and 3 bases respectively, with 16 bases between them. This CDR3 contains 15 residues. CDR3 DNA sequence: TGTGCCAGCAGTCCCCTGGCAGGTTGGGAAGAGACCCAGTACTTC. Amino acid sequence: CASSPLAGWEETQYF.

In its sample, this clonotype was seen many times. The CDR3 spells CASQGAGGRGDTQYF. In DNA, the CDR3 is TGTGCCAGCCAGGGAGCGGGGGGGCGCGGAGATACGCAGTATTTT. The genes are TRBV7-2 and TRBJ2-3, with 10 bases identical to TRBD2. Germline-derived CDR1 and CDR2 are SGHTA and FQGNSA. With V trimmed by 8 bases and J by 5 bases, 10 bases remained unmatched. The CDR3 spans 15 residues.

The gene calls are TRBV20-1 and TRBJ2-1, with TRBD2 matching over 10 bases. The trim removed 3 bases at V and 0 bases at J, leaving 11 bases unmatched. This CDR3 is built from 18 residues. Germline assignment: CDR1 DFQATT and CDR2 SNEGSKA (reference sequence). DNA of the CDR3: TGCAGTGCTAGGATGATAGCGGGGGGCCCCGGCTCCTACAATGAGCAGTTCTTC. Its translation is CSARMIAGGPGSYNEQFF.

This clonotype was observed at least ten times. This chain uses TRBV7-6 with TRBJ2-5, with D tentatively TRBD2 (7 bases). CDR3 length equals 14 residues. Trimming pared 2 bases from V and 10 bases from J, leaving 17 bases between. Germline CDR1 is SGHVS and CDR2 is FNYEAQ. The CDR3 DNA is TGTGCCAGCAGCTTACTCGCGGGGGCCTGGGGCCAGTACTTC. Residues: CASSLLAGAWGQYF.

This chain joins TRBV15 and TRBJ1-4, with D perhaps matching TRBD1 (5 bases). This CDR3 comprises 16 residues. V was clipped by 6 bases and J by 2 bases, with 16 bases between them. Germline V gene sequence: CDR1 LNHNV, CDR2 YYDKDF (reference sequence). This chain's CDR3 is CATRSSLQVTNEKLFF. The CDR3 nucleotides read TGTGCCACCAGGTCAAGTTTACAGGTGACTAATGAAAAACTGTTTTTT.

This CDR3 is CASSERVGRYGYTF. The CDR3 nucleotides are TGTGCCAGCAGTGAAAGGGTAGGACGCTATGGCTACACCTTC. The rearrangement links TRBV2 to TRBJ1-2; D call uncertain. Germline V lookup: CDR1 SNHLY, CDR2 FYNNEI. This CDR3 is built from 14 residues. V lost 2 bases and J lost 4, with 11 bases in between.

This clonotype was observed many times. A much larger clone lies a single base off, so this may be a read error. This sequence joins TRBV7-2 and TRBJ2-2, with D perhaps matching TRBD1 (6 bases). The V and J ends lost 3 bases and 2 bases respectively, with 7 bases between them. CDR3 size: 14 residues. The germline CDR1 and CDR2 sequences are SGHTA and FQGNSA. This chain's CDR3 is CASSLTGNTGELFF. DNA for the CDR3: TGTGCCAGCAGCTTGACAGGAAACACCGGGGAGCTGTTTTTT.

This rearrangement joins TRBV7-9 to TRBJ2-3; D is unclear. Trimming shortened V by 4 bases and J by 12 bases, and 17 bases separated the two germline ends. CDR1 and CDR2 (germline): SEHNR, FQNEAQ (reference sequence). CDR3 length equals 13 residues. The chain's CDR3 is CASSSEPYFLQYF. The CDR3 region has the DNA TGTGCCAGCAGCTCCGAACCCTATTTCCTTCAGTATTTT.

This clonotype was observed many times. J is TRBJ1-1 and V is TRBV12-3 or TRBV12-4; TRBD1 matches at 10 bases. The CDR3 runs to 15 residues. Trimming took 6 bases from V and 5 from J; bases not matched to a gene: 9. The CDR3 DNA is TGTGCCAGCAGGGGCCCGGGACAGGGGTGGACTGAAGCTTTCTTT. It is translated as CASRGPGQGWTEAFF.

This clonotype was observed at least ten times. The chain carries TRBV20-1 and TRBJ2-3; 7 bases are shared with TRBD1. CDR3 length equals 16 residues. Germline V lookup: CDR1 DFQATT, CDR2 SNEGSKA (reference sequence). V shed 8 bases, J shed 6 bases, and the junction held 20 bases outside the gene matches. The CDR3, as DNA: TGCAGTCCGACCACAGGGGCAGGAACAGGAATGGATACGCAGTATTTT. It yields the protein CSPTTGAGTGMDTQYF.

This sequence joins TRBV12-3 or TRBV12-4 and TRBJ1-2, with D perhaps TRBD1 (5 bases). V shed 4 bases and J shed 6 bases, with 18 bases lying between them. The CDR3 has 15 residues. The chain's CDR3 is CASSSTPAGWDGYTF. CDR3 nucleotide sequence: TGTGCCAGCAGTTCGACCCCCGCAGGGTGGGATGGCTACACCTTC.